A single sample is the source of the 27 T cell receptor beta chains below, sequenced in a study of T cell responses to AZD1222 COVID-19 vaccine. Clones were read by immunoSEQ multiplex PCR, and TCRdb kept only the in-frame ones, dropping some. The profile shows fewer than 150,000 clones, over 75% of them singletons. The source was peripheral blood, collected on day 0 of AZD1222 vaccination. The source is an adult in good health.

A few counts support this clone. The chain is built from TRBV30 and TRBJ1-5, with D possibly TRBD1 on 5 matching bases. The CDR3 spans 13 residues. Per the germline V gene, CDR1 is GTSNPN and CDR2 is SVGIG (reference sequence). Trimming took 2 bases from V and 3 from J, leaving 8 bases between them. CDR3 region: CAWSSRVNQPQHF. CDR3 DNA: TGTGCCTGGAGTTCCAGGGTCAATCAGCCCCAGCATTTT. Based on the CDR3 plus reference TRBV30 and TRBJ1-5, the full variable domain is SQTIHQWPATLVQPVGSPLSLECTVEGTSNPNLYWYRQAAGRGLQLLFYSVGIGQISSEVPQNLSASRPQDRQFILSSKKLLLSDSGFYLCAWSSRVNQPQHFGDGTRLSIL.

The gene calls are TRBV9 and TRBJ1-2, with D possibly being TRBD1 (6 bases). Germline V gene data show CDR1 as SGDLS and CDR2 as YYNGEE. Deletions cut 0 bases from V and 7 bases from J, with 13 bases between. The CDR3 extends over 14 amino acids. The CDR3 region is CASSVASRGGGYTF. For the CDR3, the DNA is TGTGCCAGCAGCGTAGCTTCCAGGGGCGGTGGCTACACCTTC.

The chain couples TRBV12-5 to TRBJ2-7, with D perhaps TRBD2 (5 bases). Looked up from germline, CDR1 is LGHNT and CDR2 is FRNRAP. This CDR3 comprises 14 residues. V gave up 5 bases and J gave up 5 bases, with 16 bases separating them. The CDR3 bases are TGTGCTAGTGGTCCACCTTCTAGCTTCGACGAGCAGTACTTC. Translating gives CASGPPSSFDEQYF.

CDR3 sequence reads: CASSHGAAGDTQYF. The CDR3 DNA reads as TGTGCCAGCAGCCACGGAGCGGCGGGGGATACGCAGTATTTT. The chain is built from TRBV3-1 (or the pseudogene TRBV3-2) and TRBJ2-3, with a weak D call TRBD2 (6 bases). The V end was cut by 3 bases, the J end by 6 bases, with 13 bases between. Germline V gene lookup returns CDR1 LGHDT and CDR2 YNNKEL (reference sequence). This CDR3 is built from 14 residues.

The CDR3 nucleotides read TGTGCCTGGAGTGTACGAGGCCCTACCGGGGAGCTGTTTTTT. This encodes CAWSVRGPTGELFF. The chain couples TRBV30 to TRBJ2-2, with D uncertain. The germline V and J ends were trimmed by 0 bases and 5 bases, with 10 bases remaining between them. In germline, CDR1 is GTSNPN, CDR2 SVGIG (reference sequence). There are 14 residues in the CDR3.

The chain uses TRBV6-5 and TRBJ1-2; D perhaps matches TRBD1 (5 bases). V lost 7 bases and J lost 6, with 12 bases in between. The CDR3 is made up of 12 amino acids. Per the germline V gene, CDR1 is MNHEY and CDR2 is SVGAGI. CDR3 nucleotides: TGTGCCAGCACCCGGGGGGATGATGGCTACACCTTC. Translated: CASTRGDDGYTF.

The chain employs TRBV13 and TRBJ1-2; tentatively, D is TRBD1 (5 bases). Looked up from germline, CDR1 is PRHDT and CDR2 is FYEKMQ (reference sequence). The CDR3 contains 13 residues. The V gene lost 6 bases and the J gene lost 3 bases, with 11 bases spanning the gap. The chain's CDR3 is CASSSGGDYGYTF. CDR3 sequence (DNA): TGTGCCAGCAGTTCTGGAGGGGACTATGGCTACACCTTC.

The J gene is TRBJ1-1, the V gene TRBV10-2; perhaps TRBD1 as D (5 bases). The germline V gene has CDR1 WSHSY and CDR2 SAAADI. The CDR3 has 14 residues. Trimming pared 5 bases from V and 4 bases from J, leaving 14 bases between. The CDR3 loop reads CASSPTTGGTEAFF. Here the CDR3 DNA reads TGCGCCAGCAGTCCGACCACAGGCGGCACTGAAGCTTTCTTT.

The rearrangement uses TRBV2 and TRBJ2-7, with D tentatively TRBD1 (6 bases). Trimming took off 10 bases at V and 3 bases at J, with 10 bases between the two ends. This CDR3 has 11 residues. The germline V gene encodes CDR1 SNHLY and CDR2 FYNNEI. The DNA for the CDR3 is TGTGCCAACACAGGGATCTACGAGCAGTACTTC. Encoded protein: CANTGIYEQYF.

This chain joins TRBV7-2 and TRBJ1-5; possible D gene TRBD1, 5 bases. CDR1 and CDR2 from the germline V gene are SGHTA and FQGNSA. Trimming cost V 1 base and J 6 bases, with 10 bases left between them. This CDR3 is 14 amino acids long. CDR3 amino acids: CASSLVPGFQPQHF. The CDR3 nucleotides read TGTGCCAGCAGCTTAGTACCAGGGTTTCAGCCCCAGCATTTT.

This chain links TRBV6-2 or TRBV6-3 with TRBJ2-5; no reliable D call. CDR3 length: 12 amino acids. Per the germline V gene, CDR1 is MNHEY and CDR2 is SVGEGT. Trimming removed 5 bases at V and 4 bases at J, with 8 bases between. The CDR3 sequence: CASSHPRETQYF. The CDR3 nucleotides read TGTGCCAGCAGTCACCCTCGAGAGACCCAGTACTTC.

The chain links TRBV18 to TRBJ2-1, with D maybe TRBD1 (6 bases). Germline V gene data show CDR1 as KGHSH and CDR2 as LQKENI. CDR3 length: 12 amino acids. The ends were cut back, 5 bases at V and 9 bases at J, with 11 bases in the middle. In nucleotides, the CDR3 is TGTGCCAGCTCAGATCAGGGGTTTGAGCAGTTCTTC. Protein: CASSDQGFEQFF. The variable domain in full, with the rest retrieved from reference TRBV18 and TRBJ2-1, is NAGVMQNPRHLVRRRGQEARLRCSPMKGHSHVYWYRQLPEEGLKFMVYLQKENIIDESGMPKERFSAEFPKEGPSILRIQQVVRGDSAAYFCASSDQGFEQFFGPGTRLTVL.

CDR3 in amino acids: CASSSGYLVDEQFF. CDR3 DNA sequence: TGTGCCAGCAGCTCCGGCTATCTTGTGGATGAGCAGTTCTTC. The rearrangement links TRBV7-9 to TRBJ2-1; D gene uncertain. The CDR3 is 14 amino acids. V was shortened by 4 bases and J by 8 bases, with 15 bases between the two germline ends. Germline V gene lookup returns CDR1 SEHNR and CDR2 FQNEAQ (reference sequence).

The genes are TRBV6-2 or TRBV6-3 and TRBJ1-3; D unclear. The CDR3 is made up of 16 amino acids. V was shortened by 2 bases and J by 2 bases, with 13 bases between the two germline ends. The V gene's germline CDR1 is MNHEY and CDR2 SVGEGT. CDR3 DNA: TGTGCCAGCAGTTACGTTCGGGAGTCCGCTGGAAACACCATATATTTT. It codes for CASSYVRESAGNTIYF.

CDR3 in DNA: TGTGCCAGCAGCCACCTGGGGGGGTACGAGCAGTACTTC. This gives the protein CASSHLGGYEQYF. The V call is TRBV3-1 (or the pseudogene TRBV3-2), the J call TRBJ2-7; 7 bases are a match to TRBD2. The CDR3 extends over 13 amino acids. V lost 3 bases, J lost 4 bases, and 3 bases stayed unmatched. Germline V gives CDR1 LGHDT, CDR2 YNNKEL (reference sequence).

V gene TRBV12-5 combines with J gene TRBJ2-5; D may be TRBD1 (5 bases). Germline V lookup: CDR1 LGHNT, CDR2 FRNRAP. V was pared by 1 base and J by 7 bases, with 7 bases between. There are 12 residues in the CDR3. CDR3 residues: CASGLDTGTQYF. CDR3 in DNA: TGTGCTAGTGGTTTGGACACAGGGACCCAGTACTTC.

The chain joins TRBV7-8 to TRBJ2-1; D gene unclear. The CDR3 is 13 amino acids. V dropped 2 bases and J dropped 3 bases, with 5 bases sitting between them. Germline V lookup: CDR1 SGHVS, CDR2 FQNEAQ. The chain's CDR3 is CASSLRVYNEQFF. The CDR3 DNA is TGTGCCAGCAGCTTACGAGTCTACAATGAGCAGTTCTTC.

This clone has a handful of counts. V is TRBV6-5 and J is TRBJ1-1; TRBD1 agrees at 7 bases. There are 14 residues in the CDR3. The germline CDR1 and CDR2 sequences are MNHEY and SVGAGI. Trimming cost V 6 bases and J 6 bases; bases outside gene matches: 10. CDR3 sequence reads: CASSSVRDRAEAFF. CDR3 nucleotide sequence: TGTGCCAGCAGCTCCGTTCGCGACAGGGCTGAAGCTTTCTTT.

The chain links TRBV5-4 to TRBJ2-2, with D unresolved. V gave up 5 bases and J gave up 6 bases, with 11 bases separating them. The CDR3 runs 13 residues. Per the germline V gene, CDR1 is SGHNT and CDR2 is YYREEE (reference sequence). CDR3 residues: CASSSRVSGELFF. The DNA for the CDR3 is TGTGCCAGCAGTTCTAGGGTGTCCGGGGAGCTGTTTTTT.

The gene calls are TRBV7-8 and TRBJ1-1; TRBD1 is a possible D gene (5 bases). V was clipped by 5 bases and J by 1 base, with 17 bases between them. Germline lookup yields CDR1 SGHVS and CDR2 FQNEAQ. The CDR3 is 16 residues long. The CDR3 sequence: CASSLQWGLGNTEAFF. Here the CDR3 DNA reads TGTGCCAGCAGCCTACAATGGGGACTGGGGAACACTGAAGCTTTCTTT.

The J gene is TRBJ1-2, the V gene TRBV2, with D tentatively TRBD1 (5 bases). This CDR3 has 16 amino acids. CDR1 SNHLY and CDR2 FYNNEI come from the germline V gene. Trimming pared 6 bases from V and 5 bases from J, leaving 22 bases between. The CDR3 DNA sequence: TGTGCCAGCAGAGGTCCAGGGAGGTCGGGGGGATATGGCTACACCTTC. It specifies CASRGPGRSGGYGYTF.

The chain carries TRBV3-1 (or the pseudogene TRBV3-2) and TRBJ1-6; D ambiguous. The CDR3 consists of 14 residues. Germline V lookup: CDR1 LGHDT, CDR2 YNNKEL (reference sequence). The V and J ends lost 0 bases and 10 bases respectively, with 10 bases between them. CDR3 protein: CASSQDPRGSPLHF. The CDR3 DNA sequence: TGTGCCAGCAGCCAAGACCCTCGTGGCTCACCCCTCCACTTT.

The chain links TRBV19 to TRBJ2-1; possible D gene TRBD2, 6 bases. This CDR3 is built from 17 residues. V lost 5 bases and J lost 0, with 17 bases in between. Germline V gene data show CDR1 as LNHDA and CDR2 as SQIVND (reference sequence). CDR3 sequence (DNA): TGTGCCAGTAGTCGTGCACAAGGGCGGGGCTCCTACAATGAGCAGTTCTTC. Translating it yields CASSRAQGRGSYNEQFF.

The rearrangement links TRBV4-1 to TRBJ2-3; the match to TRBD2 covers 8 bases. The V gene's germline CDR1 is MGHRA and CDR2 YSYEKL. Germline trimming cut 0 bases from V and 4 bases from J; bases unmatched to any gene: 6. This CDR3 has 16 amino acids. For the CDR3, the DNA is TGCGCCAGCAGCCAAGAGGCGGGACTAGTTTCAGATACGCAGTATTTT. Encoded protein: CASSQEAGLVSDTQYF.

The chain has TRBV7-9 and TRBJ2-7; 8 positions match TRBD2. The junction had 6 bases not matched to a gene; V was cut back by 3 bases and J by 2 bases. From germline, CDR1 is SEHNR and CDR2 FQNEAQ (reference sequence). There are 15 residues in the CDR3. The DNA of the CDR3 is TGTGCCAGCAGCTTCGGGAGGGGGGCCACCTACGAGCAGTACTTC. This translates into CASSFGRGATYEQYF.

V usage is TRBV7-8 and J usage is TRBJ1-5; D is perhaps TRBD1 (5 bases). The CDR3 has 18 residues. Trimming removed 5 bases from V and 9 bases from J, with 29 bases in between. Germline V gives CDR1 SGHVS, CDR2 FQNEAQ. CDR3 region: CASSRLPPADAGAGPQHF. CDR3 nucleotides: TGTGCCAGCAGCCGCCTTCCCCCCGCGGACGCCGGGGCAGGGCCCCAGCATTTT.

The chain has TRBV6-2 or TRBV6-3 and TRBJ1-2; perhaps TRBD1 as D (6 bases). Between the trimmed V and J ends, which lost 4 bases and 3 bases, there was a span of 9 bases. CDR1 is MNHEY, CDR2 SVGEGT, per germline. This CDR3 has 13 residues. The CDR3 sequence: CASSSTGDYGYTF. The CDR3 DNA reads as TGTGCCAGCAGTTCGACAGGTGACTATGGCTACACCTTC.